Shown below are 9 T cell receptor beta chains from a single sample sequenced in a study of cytomegalovirus exposure and HLA in healthy donors. PCR amplification relied on 60 Vbeta primers (plus 13 Jbeta primers). TCRdb's copy holds only in-frame clones and misses some; the assay was immunoSEQ multiplex PCR. The table lists 150,000 to 200,000 clones, approximately 83% of them singletons, with almost 9.5% in the top ten. Sequences were obtained from PBMCs. These receptors all come from a man aged 18 to 30 in good health and CMV-seropositive.

J is TRBJ2-1 and V is TRBV5-1; 7 bases match TRBD1. J was trimmed by 4 bases and V by 4 bases; bases with no gene match: 2. Germline loops: CDR1 SGHRS, CDR2 YFSETQ. This CDR3 has 13 amino acids. The chain's CDR3 is CASSVTGYNEQFF. The CDR3 nucleotides read TGCGCCAGCAGCGTGACAGGGTACAATGAGCAGTTCTTC.

DNA for the CDR3: TGTGCCAGCAGCTTGGTGGGGACAGCCTCCTACAATGAGCAGTTCTTC. It yields the protein CASSLVGTASYNEQFF. V usage is TRBV5-5 and J usage is TRBJ2-1; 7 bases are shared with TRBD1. J gave up 0 bases and V 0 bases, and 3 bases lay outside the gene matches. The CDR3 extends over 16 amino acids. Looked up from germline, CDR1 is SGHKS and CDR2 is YYEKEE (reference sequence).

The V call is TRBV18, the J call TRBJ1-1; the match to TRBD1 covers 9 bases. The germline V gene has CDR1 KGHSH and CDR2 LQKENI. Trimming at V came to 2 bases and at J to 3 bases, leaving 7 bases not matched to a gene. This CDR3 comprises 16 residues. The CDR3 loop is CASSPILTGGDTEAFF. CDR3 in DNA: TGTGCCAGCTCACCAATATTGACAGGGGGAGACACTGAAGCTTTCTTT.

This chain links TRBV7-2 with TRBJ2-1; TRBD1 matches 8 bases. Germline V gene lookup returns CDR1 SGHTA and CDR2 FQGNSA. The CDR3 covers 16 residues. V trimming: 1 base; J trimming: 4 bases; junction bases outside the gene matches: 6. Here the CDR3 DNA reads TGTGCCAGCAGCTTAGGCGACAGGGGAATATACAATGAGCAGTTCTTC. Amino acids: CASSLGDRGIYNEQFF.

This rearrangement joins TRBV6-4 to TRBJ2-1, with TRBD2 matching over 9 bases. The CDR3 runs 15 residues. With 8 bases clipped from V and 2 bases from J, the junction kept 7 bases outside the gene matches. Germline V gene lookup returns CDR1 MRHNA and CDR2 SNTAGT. DNA of the CDR3: TGTGCCAGCTCCGTTTTAGCGGGGGCCTACAATGAGCAGTTCTTC. Its translation is CASSVLAGAYNEQFF.

The rearrangement links TRBV2 to TRBJ2-4, with D possibly matching TRBD2 (6 bases). Trimming removed 0 bases at V and 3 bases at J, with 21 bases between. Germline V gives CDR1 SNHLY, CDR2 FYNNEI. The CDR3 consists of 19 residues. CDR3: CASSEAGPAGWGIKNIQYF. The CDR3 DNA reads as TGTGCCAGCAGTGAAGCGGGCCCGGCGGGGTGGGGGATCAAAAACATTCAGTACTTC.

This chain uses TRBV12-5 with TRBJ2-3; TRBD2 aligns across 8 bases. Per the germline V gene, CDR1 is LGHNT and CDR2 is FRNRAP. V lost 3 bases and J lost 2; bases outside the gene matches: 7. The CDR3 loop spans 16 amino acids. The CDR3 loop is CASGFHSGASTDTQYF. DNA for the CDR3: TGTGCTAGTGGTTTCCATAGCGGGGCGTCCACAGATACGCAGTATTTT.

The rearrangement links TRBV5-1 to TRBJ2-1, with TRBD1 matching over 8 bases. The V and J ends lost 4 bases and 2 bases, in that order; junction bases with no gene match: 11. Per germline, CDR1 SGHRS and CDR2 YFSETQ. The CDR3 extends over 17 amino acids. CDR3: CASSGSQGGGPYNEQFF. CDR3 bases: TGCGCCAGCAGCGGATCACAGGGGGGCGGCCCCTACAATGAGCAGTTCTTC. Supplemented by reference TRBV5-1 and TRBJ2-1, the full variable domain reads KAGVTQTPRYLIKTRGQQVTLSCSPISGHRSVSWYQQTPGQGLQFLFEYFSETQRNKGNFPGRFSGRQFSNSRSEMNVSTLELGDSALYLCASSGSQGGGPYNEQFFGPGTRLTVL.

The chain links TRBV5-4 to TRBJ2-1, with D possibly TRBD2 on 6 matching bases. The CDR3 spans 15 residues. V shed 0 bases and J shed 4 bases, with 11 bases lying between them. Germline CDR1 and CDR2: SGHNT and YYREEE (reference sequence). The CDR3 nucleotides are TGTGCCAGCAGCTTGGATCCGGGGGATTACAATGAGCAGTTCTTC. The encoded protein is CASSLDPGDYNEQFF.